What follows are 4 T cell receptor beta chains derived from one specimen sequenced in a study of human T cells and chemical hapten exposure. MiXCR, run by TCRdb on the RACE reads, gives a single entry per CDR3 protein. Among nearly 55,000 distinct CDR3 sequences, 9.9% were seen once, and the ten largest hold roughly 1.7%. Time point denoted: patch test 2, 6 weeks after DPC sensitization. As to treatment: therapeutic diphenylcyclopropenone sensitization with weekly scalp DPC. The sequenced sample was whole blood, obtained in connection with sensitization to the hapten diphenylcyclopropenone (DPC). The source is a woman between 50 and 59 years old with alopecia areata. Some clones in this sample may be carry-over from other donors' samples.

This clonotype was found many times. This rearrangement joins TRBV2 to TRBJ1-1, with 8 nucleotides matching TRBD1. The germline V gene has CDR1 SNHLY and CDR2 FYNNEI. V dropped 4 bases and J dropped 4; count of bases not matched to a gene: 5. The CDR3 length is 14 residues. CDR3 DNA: TGTGCCAGCAGTGGACAGGGGTTGGTCACTGAAGCTTTCTTT. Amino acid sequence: CASSGQGLVTEAFF.

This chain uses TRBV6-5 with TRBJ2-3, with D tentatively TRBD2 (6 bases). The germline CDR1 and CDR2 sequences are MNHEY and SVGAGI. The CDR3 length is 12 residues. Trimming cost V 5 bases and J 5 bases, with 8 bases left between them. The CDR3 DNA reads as TGTGCCAGCAGTGCCGGGAGAGATACGCAGTATTTT. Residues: CASSAGRDTQYF.

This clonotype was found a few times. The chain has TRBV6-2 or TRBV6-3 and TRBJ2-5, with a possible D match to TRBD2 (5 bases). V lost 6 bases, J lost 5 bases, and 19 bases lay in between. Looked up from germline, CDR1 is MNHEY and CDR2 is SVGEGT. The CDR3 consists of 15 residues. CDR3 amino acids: CASSGRGPRGETQYF. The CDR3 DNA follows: TGTGCCAGCAGCGGTCGTGGGCCGCGAGGGGAGACCCAGTACTTC.

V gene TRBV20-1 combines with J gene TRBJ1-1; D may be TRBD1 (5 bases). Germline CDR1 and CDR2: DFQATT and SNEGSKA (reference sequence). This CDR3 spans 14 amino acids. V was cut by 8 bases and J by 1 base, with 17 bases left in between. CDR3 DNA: TGCAGTCTCCGTTTAGGGACCCAGAACACTGAAGCTTTCTTT. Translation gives CSLRLGTQNTEAFF.